The rows below give T cell receptor beta chains drawn from one sample of a study of identical twins. TCRdb fed the 5' RACE reads into MiXCR, producing one record per CDR3 protein. The sample yields roughly 240,000 distinct CDR3 sequences, 7.5% seen once. These same data were also listed under a study on yellow fever vaccine responses in identical twins.

The sample comprised CD8+ T cells sorted from blood. Every receptor here comes from a woman aged 18-29 years in good health. Both conserved end residues are part of each CDR3. Rows give clone size only sometimes, using once, few, many, or a class for an expanded clone.

cdr3_aa cdr3_length clone_size v_call
CASSLGEGASGSYEQYF 17 NA TRBV5-1
CASSLVGVWPEAFF 14 few TRBV11-1
CSARVLSTDTQYF 13 few TRBV20-1
CSAQTPLAVTYNEQFF 16 NA TRBV20-1
CASSLDPETQYF 12 few TRBV7-9
CASSQKGGLSVTGELFF 17 NA TRBV3-1
CASSTGWGETQYF 13 NA TRBV6-2/TRBV6-3
CASSNEPYQETQYF 14 once TRBV21-1
CASSTIAGGQAEQYF 15 many TRBV4-1
CASSLVWESSYNEQFF 16 many TRBV5-1
CATSNNEQFF 10 NA TRBV15
CASPGLRTDTQYF 13 NA TRBV6-1
CAISESINNEKLFF 14 many TRBV10-3
CAMGPDLWAEQFF 13 NA TRBV10-3
CASSEGNRYNEQFF 14 few TRBV2
CASSKVGGQFF 11 many TRBV21-1
CASTDREVTEAFF 13 NA TRBV4-1
CSASGTYNEKLFF 13 NA TRBV20-1
CASRWGVNEQFF 12 few TRBV5-6
CASSLPYKNEQFF 13 few TRBV27
CASGLLVARDRVIWSYNEQFF 21 NA TRBV12-5
CASSQVPTRGYNEQFF 16 many TRBV3-1
CASSTLAGATYYNEQFF 17 many TRBV5-6
CASSLTGNTDTQYF 14 many TRBV7-6
CASSYSDRRDRGYKPSYNEQFF 22 few TRBV6-6
CASSFGTSVYEQYF 14 many TRBV5-6
CASGGGGGLAKNIQYF 16 NA TRBV2
CASRFQGETQYF 12 many TRBV12-3/TRBV12-4
CASRINTEAFF 11 many TRBV6-5
CATSRGDTEAFF 12 NA TRBV15
CASSLVAGEGDTQYF 15 NA TRBV7-8
CASPFDKNIQYF 12 many TRBV5-1
CASSQGPSAGDTQYF 15 NA TRBV4-1
CASTLETGNTEAFF 14 NA TRBV28
CASSVGLGVSYEQFF 15 few TRBV7-3
CASSLTVLNSPLHF 14 many TRBV28
CASSLTFGQGGPDTQYF 17 few TRBV7-3
CATSRDLGWDEAFF 14 few TRBV15
CASSVGLAGGGYGELFF 17 many TRBV9
CASRTGSGELFF 12 many TRBV12-3/TRBV12-4
CASRPGLAGGEQYF 14 few TRBV13
CASCSYPFGTSVSSYEQYF 19 NA TRBV12-3/TRBV12-4
CASSRFGGLVTGELFF 16 many TRBV12-3/TRBV12-4
CASSAGTRSRNEKFF 15 NA TRBV12-3/TRBV12-4
CSAPDRTGNEKLFF 14 many TRBV20-1
CASSQRFGLAGNNEQFF 17 NA TRBV4-1
CASSYFGLAGSADTQYF 17 few TRBV6-2/TRBV6-3
CASSQGPRTGTYEQYF 16 few TRBV5-1
CASSLGVRETGGQETQYF 18 NA TRBV7-8
CASSQDWAGGSDTQYF 16 many TRBV3-1
CASGYSYEQYF 11 many TRBV12-3/TRBV12-4
CASSGPGENEKLFF 14 many TRBV7-6
CSALAVLYSYNEQFF 15 NA TRBV20-1
CSVDGRDNEQFF 12 NA TRBV29-1